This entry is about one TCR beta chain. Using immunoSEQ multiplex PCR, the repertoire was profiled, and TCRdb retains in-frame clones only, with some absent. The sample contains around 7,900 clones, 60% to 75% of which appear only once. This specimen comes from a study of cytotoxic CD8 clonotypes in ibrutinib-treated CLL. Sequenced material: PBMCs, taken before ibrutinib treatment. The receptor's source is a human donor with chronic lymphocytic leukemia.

This CDR3 reads CASSPGLAGPYNEQFF. The CDR3 DNA reads as TGTGCCAGCAGCCCGGGACTAGCGGGACCCTACAATGAGCAGTTCTTC. The gene calls are TRBV5-4 and TRBJ2-1, with 13 bases identical to TRBD2. This CDR3 is built from 16 residues. The trim removed 4 bases at V and 2 bases at J, leaving 3 bases unmatched. Germline values: CDR1 SGHNT, CDR2 YYREEE (reference sequence).